This is a list of T cell receptor beta chains from one sample in a study of T cell repertoires in cytomegalovirus infection. Their antigens are not known. Each CDR3 protein is one row after TCRdb ran MiXCR on the reads. The sample holds about 130,000 distinct CDR3 sequences; 25% to 35% are singletons and the top ten take roughly half. Material: CD8+ T cells from cultured PBMCs, obtained from culture after CMV antigen stimulation. Source of these receptors: a human donor in good health (CMV status not recorded). Some clones in this sample may be carry-over from other donors' samples. Both conserved end residues are part of each CDR3. Each record gives: J gene, D gene, clone size, V gene, CDR3 DNA, CDR3 protein. D genes are given only for firm matches. Rows may omit the clone size; those that give it use once, few, many or a size class.

j_call: TRBJ2-3
d_call: -
clone_size: -
v_call: TRBV6-6
cdr3_nt: TGTGCCAGCATCTGGGGGGCCCTAGGGGATACGCAGTATTTT
cdr3_aa: CASIWGALGDTQYF

j_call: TRBJ2-5
d_call: -
clone_size: -
v_call: TRBV7-9
cdr3_nt: TGTGCCAGCAGCGGTAGCGTGAAGGGATCACAAGAGACCCAGTACTTC
cdr3_aa: CASSGSVKGSQETQYF

j_call: TRBJ2-2
d_call: -
clone_size: few
v_call: TRBV7-9
cdr3_nt: TGTGCCAGCAGCTTAGATGGAGCGGTTCGCCCCGGGGAGCTGTTTTTT
cdr3_aa: CASSLDGAVRPGELFF

j_call: TRBJ1-6
d_call: -
clone_size: many
v_call: TRBV7-6
cdr3_nt: TGTGCCAGCAGCTTAGGAGAACCGTCACCCCTCCACTTT
cdr3_aa: CASSLGEPSPLHF

j_call: TRBJ2-4
d_call: -
clone_size: few
v_call: TRBV14
cdr3_nt: TGTGCCAGCAGCCAACGGGGGCTTGGCAAAAACATTCAGTACTTC
cdr3_aa: CASSQRGLGKNIQYF

j_call: TRBJ2-7
d_call: TRBD1
clone_size: -
v_call: TRBV4-1
cdr3_nt: TGCGCCAGCAGCCTTTCCGACAGGGGGCAACTCGAGCAGTGCTTC
cdr3_aa: CASSLSDRGQLEQCF

j_call: TRBJ2-3
d_call: TRBD2
clone_size: many
v_call: TRBV2
cdr3_nt: TGTGCCAGCAGGCTAGCGGGGTGGGCAGATACGCAGTATTTT
cdr3_aa: CASRLAGWADTQYF

j_call: TRBJ1-2
d_call: -
clone_size: -
v_call: TRBV19
cdr3_nt: TGTGCCAGTAGTATAGCGGAGTTGGCTGGCTACACCTTC
cdr3_aa: CASSIAELAGYTF

j_call: TRBJ1-1
d_call: -
clone_size: few
v_call: TRBV28
cdr3_nt: TGTGCCAGCAGCAACTTGGACGAGGGTACTGAAGCTTTCTTT
cdr3_aa: CASSNLDEGTEAFF

j_call: TRBJ2-3
d_call: -
clone_size: -
v_call: TRBV2
cdr3_nt: TGTGCCAGCACCCATCGGCGGGAGTCCAACAGAGGGGGTTCCGGCACAGATACGCAGTATTTT
cdr3_aa: CASTHRRESNRGGSGTDTQYF

j_call: TRBJ1-5
d_call: -
clone_size: -
v_call: TRBV12-3/TRBV12-4
cdr3_nt: TGTGCCAGCAGTTTAGAGACAGGAGCGAATCAGCCCCAGCATTTT
cdr3_aa: CASSLETGANQPQHF

j_call: TRBJ2-1
d_call: -
clone_size: many
v_call: TRBV6-1
cdr3_nt: TGTGCCAGCAGTGAATTGGAGCTATATGGGCGTTACAATGAGCAGTTCTTC
cdr3_aa: CASSELELYGRYNEQFF

j_call: TRBJ1-4
d_call: -
clone_size: -
v_call: TRBV7-9
cdr3_nt: TGTGCCAGCAGCTTAAGCAGGGATTTGGTGGAAAAACTGTTTTTT
cdr3_aa: CASSLSRDLVEKLFF

j_call: TRBJ2-3
d_call: TRBD2
clone_size: -
v_call: TRBV20-1
cdr3_nt: TGCAGTGCTAGAGATGTAACGGGGGGGCCGGTATCGCAGTATTTT
cdr3_aa: CSARDVTGGPVSQYF

j_call: TRBJ1-1
d_call: -
clone_size: -
v_call: TRBV6-4
cdr3_nt: TGTGCCAGCAGTGAGGGGGGTGAAGCTTTCTTT
cdr3_aa: CASSEGGEAFF

j_call: TRBJ1-1
d_call: -
clone_size: -
v_call: TRBV12-3/TRBV12-4
cdr3_nt: TGTGCCAGCAGTGGAACGGGAGTGCACACTGAAGCTTTCTTT
cdr3_aa: CASSGTGVHTEAFF

j_call: TRBJ2-6
d_call: -
clone_size: -
v_call: TRBV6-5
cdr3_nt: TGTGCCAGCAGTCCCTTCCCTGGGGCCAACGTCCTGACTTTC
cdr3_aa: CASSPFPGANVLTF

j_call: TRBJ1-5
d_call: -
clone_size: few
v_call: TRBV19
cdr3_nt: TGTGCCAGTAGTGTCTTGGGGGCAAACAATCAGCCCCAGCATTTT
cdr3_aa: CASSVLGANNQPQHF

j_call: TRBJ2-1
d_call: TRBD2
clone_size: many
v_call: TRBV7-8
cdr3_nt: TGTGCCAGCAGCTTAGCGATAGCGGGGACGTACAATGAGCAGTTCTTC
cdr3_aa: CASSLAIAGTYNEQFF

j_call: TRBJ1-1
d_call: -
clone_size: -
v_call: TRBV7-8
cdr3_nt: TGTGCCAGCAGCTCCAGCGGCCAGGGCTCTAAAGCTTTCTTT
cdr3_aa: CASSSSGQGSKAFF

j_call: TRBJ2-3
d_call: TRBD2
clone_size: few
v_call: TRBV2
cdr3_nt: TGTGCCAGCAGCCCGACTAGCTGGGCAGATACGCAGTATTTT
cdr3_aa: CASSPTSWADTQYF

j_call: TRBJ1-1
d_call: TRBD1
clone_size: many
v_call: TRBV7-8
cdr3_nt: TGTGCCAGCAGCGAAGTGACAGGGGGCGAGCTCGACACTGAAGCTTTCTTT
cdr3_aa: CASSEVTGGELDTEAFF

j_call: TRBJ2-1
d_call: -
clone_size: few
v_call: TRBV7-2
cdr3_nt: TGTGCCAGCAGCCCACGGGCACCCTACAATGAGCAGTTCTTC
cdr3_aa: CASSPRAPYNEQFF

j_call: TRBJ2-3
d_call: TRBD1
clone_size: -
v_call: TRBV6-6
cdr3_nt: TGTGCCAGCAGCTACCTGGGACAGGGAGGAAGCACAGATACGCAGTATTTT
cdr3_aa: CASSYLGQGGSTDTQYF

j_call: TRBJ2-1
d_call: TRBD2
clone_size: many
v_call: TRBV4-2
cdr3_nt: TGTGCCAGCAGGGATGGGAGCGGGGCCTACAATGAGCAGTTCTTC
cdr3_aa: CASRDGSGAYNEQFF

j_call: TRBJ2-1
d_call: TRBD2
clone_size: -
v_call: TRBV4-1
cdr3_nt: TGCGCCAGCAGCCAAGCGGAGGCGGGGGGGCTGGCGGAGCAGTTCTTC
cdr3_aa: CASSQAEAGGLAEQFF

j_call: TRBJ2-3
d_call: -
clone_size: once
v_call: TRBV12-5
cdr3_nt: TGTGCTAGTGGTTGGGGACCCTCCACCGGGGATACGCAGTATTTT
cdr3_aa: CASGWGPSTGDTQYF

j_call: TRBJ2-7
d_call: TRBD1
clone_size: -
v_call: TRBV7-6
cdr3_nt: TGTGCCAGCAGCCTCCAGACAGGGGCCTTCTACGAGCAGTACTTC
cdr3_aa: CASSLQTGAFYEQYF

j_call: TRBJ2-7
d_call: -
clone_size: few
v_call: TRBV7-8
cdr3_nt: TGTGCCAGCAGCCCCCTCAACCCAAGCTCCTACGAGCAGTACTTC
cdr3_aa: CASSPLNPSSYEQYF

j_call: TRBJ1-1
d_call: -
clone_size: few
v_call: TRBV4-1
cdr3_nt: TGCGCCAGCAGCCGGACCCCAACCACTGAAGCTTTCTTT
cdr3_aa: CASSRTPTTEAFF

j_call: TRBJ2-7
d_call: -
clone_size: few
v_call: TRBV7-2
cdr3_nt: TGTGCCAGCAGCTCCCCGAGTGGTCGGGGAGCCTACGAGCAGTACTTC
cdr3_aa: CASSSPSGRGAYEQYF

j_call: TRBJ2-1
d_call: -
clone_size: many
v_call: TRBV5-1
cdr3_nt: TGCGCCAGCAGCTTGGGCGGGGTTCGCTACAATGAGCAGTTCTTC
cdr3_aa: CASSLGGVRYNEQFF

j_call: TRBJ2-1
d_call: TRBD2
clone_size: -
v_call: TRBV6-5
cdr3_nt: TGTGCCAGCAGTCCGACGACTAGCGGGTTCTACAATGAGCAGTTCTTC
cdr3_aa: CASSPTTSGFYNEQFF

j_call: TRBJ1-1
d_call: TRBD1
clone_size: many
v_call: TRBV19
cdr3_nt: TGTGCCAGTAGTACCGCAGGGGGCACTGAAGCTTTCTTT
cdr3_aa: CASSTAGGTEAFF

j_call: TRBJ2-3
d_call: -
clone_size: once
v_call: TRBV11-2
cdr3_nt: TGTGCCAGCAGGCTCGACAGTACGCAGTATTTT
cdr3_aa: CASRLDSTQYF

j_call: TRBJ2-3
d_call: TRBD2
clone_size: -
v_call: TRBV12-3/TRBV12-4
cdr3_nt: TGTGCCAGCAGTGGAACTTCGGGGGGGAGCACAGATACGCAGTATTTT
cdr3_aa: CASSGTSGGSTDTQYF

j_call: TRBJ2-7
d_call: TRBD1
clone_size: -
v_call: TRBV6-6
cdr3_nt: TGTGCCAGCAGTTACCCGGACAGGGACGGAGGATACGAGCAGTACTTC
cdr3_aa: CASSYPDRDGGYEQYF